Each of the 22 T cell receptor beta chains below was sequenced from the same sample in a study of blood T cell repertoires in COVID-19. Only in-frame clones appear in the TCRdb table, and some are missing; sequencing was by immunoSEQ multiplex PCR. The sample yields 130,000 or so clones, approximately 84% seen once. Sequencing was done on a sample of peripheral blood. Receptor source: an elderly woman with acute or convalescent COVID-19.

V is TRBV4-3 and J is TRBJ1-6; 7 bases are shared with TRBD1. The CDR3 is 19 amino acids. CDR1 LGHNA and CDR2 YSLEER come from the germline V gene. V lost 0 bases and J lost 8; bases outside the gene matches: 16. The CDR3 reads CASSQDLPRGPGVDSPLHF. In DNA, the CDR3 is TGCGCCAGCAGCCAAGACCTCCCGAGGGGGCCGGGTGTAGATTCACCCCTCCACTTT.

The chain employs TRBV7-7 and TRBJ2-7; TRBD1 might be the D (5 bases). The V end was cut by 5 bases, the J end by 3 bases, with 11 bases between. Germline CDR1 is SSHAT and CDR2 is FNYEAQ (reference sequence). The CDR3 totals 13 residues. In nucleotides, the CDR3 is TGTGCCAGCAGCACGGGTCAGGGCTACGAGCAGTACTTC. The encoded protein is CASSTGQGYEQYF.

The genes are TRBV6-2 or TRBV6-3 and TRBJ2-3; D is possibly TRBD1 (6 bases). The CDR3 is 16 residues long. CDR1 is MNHEY and CDR2 is SVGEGT in the germline V gene. V lost 2 bases and J lost 1, with 13 bases in between. CDR3 loop: CASSYSGGLRTDTQYF. CDR3 DNA sequence: TGTGCCAGCAGTTACAGTGGGGGCCTCCGCACAGATACGCAGTATTTT.

The CDR3 DNA reads as TGTGCCAGCAAAAGGGACAGGTCCTCCTACGAGCAGTACTTC. Encoded protein: CASKRDRSSYEQYF. The chain is built from TRBV6-5 and TRBJ2-7; TRBD1 agrees at 8 bases. CDR3 length equals 14 residues. With 7 bases clipped from V and 0 bases from J, the junction kept 5 bases outside the gene matches. Looked up from germline, CDR1 is MNHEY and CDR2 is SVGAGI.

This chain uses TRBV6-5 with TRBJ1-4; maybe TRBD1 (5 bases). This CDR3 region has 14 residues. Germline V CDR1 and CDR2: MNHEY, SVGAGI. The V end was cut by 4 bases, the J end by 8 bases, with 14 bases between. The CDR3 loop reads CASSSIRVSEKLFF. In DNA, the CDR3 is TGTGCCAGCAGTTCGATCAGGGTGAGCGAAAAACTGTTTTTT.

This chain links TRBV11-2 with TRBJ2-1; 8 nucleotides agree with TRBD2. The CDR3 sequence is 15 residues long. Germline V gives CDR1 SGHAT, CDR2 FQNNGV. V trimming: 1 base; J trimming: 3 bases; junction bases outside the gene matches: 2. The chain's CDR3 is CASSLVAGSYNEQFF. The CDR3 DNA reads TGTGCCAGCAGCTTAGTAGCGGGAAGCTACAATGAGCAGTTCTTC.

The V and J genes are TRBV11-2 and TRBJ2-1; weak D call: TRBD1 (5 bases). The germline V and J ends were trimmed by 3 bases and 9 bases, with 15 bases remaining between them. CDR1 is SGHAT, CDR2 FQNNGV, per germline. The CDR3 is 14 residues long. This CDR3 is CASSFAMTVSEQFF. The CDR3 region has the DNA TGTGCCAGCAGCTTTGCTATGACAGTCAGTGAGCAGTTCTTC. Using reference TRBV11-2 and TRBJ2-1 for the parts outside the CDR3, the full variable domain is EAGVAQSPRYKIIEKRQSVAFWCNPISGHATLYWYQQILGQGPKLLIQFQNNGVVDDSQLPKDRFSAERLKGVDSTLKIQPAKLEDSAVYLCASSFAMTVSEQFFGPGTRLTVL.

This chain links TRBV18 with TRBJ2-2; 7 bases are a match to TRBD1. CDR1 is KGHSH, CDR2 LQKENI, per germline. V trimming: 5 bases; J trimming: 5 bases; junction bases outside the gene matches: 5. The CDR3 runs 14 residues. This CDR3 is CASSLNRGTGELFF. DNA for the CDR3: TGTGCCAGCTCATTGAACAGGGGAACCGGGGAGCTGTTTTTT.

The genes are TRBV7-8 and TRBJ1-6, with a weak D call TRBD1 (6 bases). The V and J ends lost 5 bases and 9 bases respectively, with 11 bases between them. Germline CDR1 reads SGHVS; CDR2 reads FQNEAQ. The CDR3 is 13 residues long. The CDR3 reads CASSRRTASPLHF. The CDR3, as DNA: TGTGCCAGCAGCCGGAGGACAGCTTCACCCCTCCACTTT.

A single count supports this clone. The chain combines TRBV4-1 with TRBJ2-1, with a possible D match to TRBD2 (6 bases). Germline V lookup: CDR1 MGHRA, CDR2 YSYEKL. The CDR3 contains 13 residues. V was trimmed by 4 bases and J by 7 bases, leaving 11 bases between them. CDR3 amino acids: CASSRGAGNEQFF. CDR3 sequence (DNA): TGCGCCAGCAGCCGCGGGGCAGGGAATGAGCAGTTCTTC.

The rearrangement joins TRBV6-4 to TRBJ1-2, with D uncertain. Germline V CDR1 and CDR2: MRHNA, SNTAGT. The CDR3 is 15 residues long. The germline V and J ends were trimmed by 4 bases and 0 bases, with 12 bases remaining between them. CDR3 sequence: CASSATPGTNYGYTF. For the CDR3, the DNA is TGTGCCAGCAGTGCTACGCCCGGGACTAACTATGGCTACACCTTC.

The CDR3 spells CASSSAASGQGVVRQFF. CDR3 coding DNA: TGCGCCAGCAGCTCCGCGGCTTCGGGACAGGGGGTGGTTAGGCAGTTCTTC. The chain has TRBV5-1 and TRBJ2-1; 11 bases agree with TRBD1. The V segment lost 3 bases and the J segment 12 bases; nucleotides outside the gene matches: 17. Germline CDR1 reads SGHRS; CDR2 reads YFSETQ. The CDR3 extends over 17 amino acids.

The genes are TRBV27 and TRBJ2-7; 8 bases match TRBD2. With 6 bases clipped from V and 2 bases from J, the junction kept 9 bases outside the gene matches. Germline V CDR1 and CDR2: MNHEY, SMNVEV (reference sequence). The CDR3 loop spans 15 amino acids. In DNA, the CDR3 is TGTGCCAGCAGACGGAACGGGGGGGCTCCCTACGAGCAGTACTTC. This encodes CASRRNGGAPYEQYF.

The chain uses TRBV7-2 and TRBJ2-5; D possibly corresponds to TRBD1 (5 bases). Germline loops: CDR1 SGHTA, CDR2 FQGNSA. The CDR3 runs to 16 residues. Trimming stripped 2 bases from V and 3 bases from J, with 16 bases between. In DNA, the CDR3 is TGTGCCAGCAGCTTAATGCAGGGAAGGATGAAAGAGACCCAGTACTTC. This gives the protein CASSLMQGRMKETQYF. The whole variable domain, remainder taken from reference TRBV7-2 and TRBJ2-5, is GAGVSQSPSNKVTEKGKDVELRCDPISGHTALYWYRQSLGQGLEFLIYFQGNSAPDKSGLPSDRFSAERTGGSVSTLTIQRTQQEDSAVYLCASSLMQGRMKETQYFGPGTRLLVL.

The chain has TRBV9 and TRBJ2-1, with D possibly matching TRBD2 (6 bases). V dropped 4 bases and J dropped 10 bases, with 12 bases sitting between them. CDR3 length: 12 residues. CDR1 SGDLS and CDR2 YYNGEE come from the germline V gene. The CDR3 coding sequence is TGTGCCAGCAGCTGGGAGGTCGGGGAGCAGTTCTTC. Translation: CASSWEVGEQFF.

The chain carries TRBV11-2 and TRBJ2-1; 8 bases align to TRBD2. V shed 6 bases and J 7 bases; nucleotides not matched to a gene: 11. Germline V gene data show CDR1 as SGHAT and CDR2 as FQNNGV. This CDR3 has 15 amino acids. CDR3 sequence reads: CASRLGRAGRNEQFF. The CDR3 nucleotides are TGTGCCAGCAGACTCGGGAGGGCCGGGCGGAATGAGCAGTTCTTC.

The V call is TRBV5-6, the J call TRBJ2-5, with D possibly being TRBD1 (5 bases). The CDR3 totals 16 residues. Trimming left V 4 bases short and J 1 base short, with 17 bases between. Germline CDR1 and CDR2: SGHDT and YYEEEE. The CDR3 is CASSPGHPDFQETQYF. The CDR3 DNA reads TGTGCCAGCAGCCCCGGACATCCCGACTTCCAAGAGACCCAGTACTTC.

This clone is hyperexpanded in the sample. The J gene is TRBJ2-1, the V gene TRBV19; D is undetermined. This CDR3 spans 15 amino acids. Trimming pared 2 bases from V and 5 bases from J, leaving 13 bases between. Germline values: CDR1 LNHDA, CDR2 SQIVND (reference sequence). This CDR3 reads CASSISLLEDNEQFF. The CDR3 bases are TGTGCCAGTAGTATAAGTTTGCTAGAAGACAATGAGCAGTTCTTC.

The chain joins TRBV27 to TRBJ1-1; D ambiguous. Trimming shortened V by 3 bases and J by 1 base, and 6 bases separated the two germline ends. Germline-derived CDR1 and CDR2 are MNHEY and SMNVEV (reference sequence). There are 13 residues in the CDR3. This CDR3 is CASSFEENTEAFF. The CDR3 bases are TGTGCCAGCAGTTTCGAGGAGAACACTGAAGCTTTCTTT.

The chain's CDR3 is CAWSSGGVQNGYTF. The CDR3 DNA follows: TGTGCCTGGAGTTCCGGGGGGGTGCAGAATGGCTACACCTTC. The chain is built from TRBV30 and TRBJ1-2, with TRBD1 as a possible D gene (5 bases). Trimming left V 2 bases short and J 6 bases short, with 16 bases between. CDR1 GTSNPN and CDR2 SVGIG come from the germline V gene (reference sequence). The length of the CDR3 is 14 residues.

This chain uses TRBV5-1 with TRBJ1-1; tentative D call: TRBD1 (5 bases). Trimming took 4 bases from V and 3 from J, leaving 16 bases between them. Germline V gene lookup returns CDR1 SGHRS and CDR2 YFSETQ. This CDR3 is 15 amino acids long. CDR3 protein: CASSPMVGGDTEAFF. The CDR3 DNA is TGCGCCAGCAGCCCAATGGTGGGGGGTGACACTGAAGCTTTCTTT. The whole variable domain, remainder taken from reference TRBV5-1 and TRBJ1-1, is KAGVTQTPRYLIKTRGQQVTLSCSPISGHRSVSWYQQTPGQGLQFLFEYFSETQRNKGNFPGRFSGRQFSNSRSEMNVSTLELGDSALYLCASSPMVGGDTEAFFGQGTRLTVV.

This clone has a single count. The V call is TRBV27, the J call TRBJ2-2; 8 nucleotides align to TRBD2. Germline lookup yields CDR1 MNHEY and CDR2 SMNVEV (reference sequence). This CDR3 has 16 residues. Trimming removed 5 bases from V and 5 bases from J; junction bases left unmatched: 10. The CDR3 region is CASSPSGGRETGELFF. CDR3 nucleotides: TGTGCCAGCAGTCCCAGCGGGGGCCGTGAGACCGGGGAGCTGTTTTTT.